This section outlines one TCR beta chain sequence together with its context. The source of the sample is a study of CD8 T cells in Susac syndrome. Blood CD8+ and CD4+ T cells underwent high-throughput TCR beta sequencing. About 0.5 to 1 ug RNA was reverse transcribed with random hexamers. TCRdb reanalysed the immunoSEQ multiplex PCR reads using MiXCR and keeps one entry per CDR3 protein. The sample yields about 130,000 distinct CDR3 sequences, roughly 89% seen once. What was sequenced was CD8+ T cells from PBMCs. The receptor was derived from a human donor with multiple sclerosis.

The CDR3 spells CASSLQGGDYEQYF. As DNA, the CDR3 is TGTGCCAGCAGCTTACAGGGGGGGGACTACGAGCAGTACTTC. The V gene is TRBV5-4, the J gene TRBJ2-7; perhaps TRBD1 as D (8 bases). The CDR3 contains 14 residues. V was shortened by 2 bases and J by 3 bases, with 12 bases between the two germline ends. In germline, CDR1 is SGHNT, CDR2 YYREEE (reference sequence).